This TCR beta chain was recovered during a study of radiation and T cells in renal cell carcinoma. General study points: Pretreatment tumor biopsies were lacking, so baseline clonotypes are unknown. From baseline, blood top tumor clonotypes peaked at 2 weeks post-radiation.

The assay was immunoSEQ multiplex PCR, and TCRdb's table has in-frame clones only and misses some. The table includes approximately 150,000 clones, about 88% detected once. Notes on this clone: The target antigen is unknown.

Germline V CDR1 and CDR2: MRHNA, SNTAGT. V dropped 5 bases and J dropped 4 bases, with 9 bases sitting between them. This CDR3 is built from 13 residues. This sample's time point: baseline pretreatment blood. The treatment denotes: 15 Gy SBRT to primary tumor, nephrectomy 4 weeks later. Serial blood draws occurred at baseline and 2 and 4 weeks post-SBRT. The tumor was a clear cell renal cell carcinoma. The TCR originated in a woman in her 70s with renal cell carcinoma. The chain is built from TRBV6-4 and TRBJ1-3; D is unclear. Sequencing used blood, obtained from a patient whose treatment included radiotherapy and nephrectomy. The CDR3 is CASSKELGNTIYF. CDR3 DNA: TGTGCCAGCAGTAAGGAACTCGGAAACACCATATATTTT.